Following are 9 T cell receptor beta chains from one sample sequenced in a study of blood T cells in healthy people across ages. A J-beta primer mix and a sample-barcoded 5' primer were used in a second PCR of about 7 to 11 cycles. One entry per CDR3 protein results from TCRdb running MiXCR on the 5' RACE reads. The profile shows some 560,000 distinct CDR3 sequences, about 28% of them singletons. The data also belong to a second study, concerning T cells of mothers and their children.

Input material: blood. The source is a boy aged 2 to 10 in good health.

This clonotype was found many times. This chain links TRBV7-8 with TRBJ2-3; D not resolved. The germline V gene has CDR1 SGHVS and CDR2 FQNEAQ. The V gene lost 5 bases and the J gene lost 8 bases, with 14 bases spanning the gap. The CDR3 contains 13 residues. The CDR3 reads CASSTRMTGTQYF. The CDR3 nucleotides are TGTGCCAGCAGCACCCGGATGACGGGTACGCAGTATTTT.

This clonotype was detected only a few times. The chain joins TRBV5-5 to TRBJ2-7; no clear D. Looked up from germline, CDR1 is SGHKS and CDR2 is YYEKEE (reference sequence). This CDR3 is 15 amino acids long. Trimming took 2 bases from V and 3 from J, leaving 15 bases between them. The CDR3 region is CASSFFQASRYEQYF. Here the CDR3 DNA reads TGTGCCAGCAGCTTTTTCCAGGCATCCCGCTACGAGCAGTACTTC.

The genes are TRBV29-1 and TRBJ2-7; 10 positions match TRBD1. The trim removed 6 bases at V and 3 bases at J, leaving 8 bases unmatched. Germline CDR1 is SQVTM and CDR2 is ANQGSEA. The CDR3 is 14 residues long. DNA for the CDR3: TGCAGCGTGATACTCCGGGACAGGGGCTACGAGCAGTACTTC. Its protein product is CSVILRDRGYEQYF.

This clonotype occurred once. The chain employs TRBV28 and TRBJ1-5; D is perhaps TRBD1 (5 bases). The CDR3 totals 16 residues. Germline V gene lookup returns CDR1 MDHEN and CDR2 SYDVKM. Trimming cost V 5 bases and J 3 bases, with 17 bases left between them. CDR3 loop: CASSTLTAGNNQPQHF. The DNA for the CDR3 is TGTGCCAGCAGTACTTTAACTGCAGGGAACAATCAGCCCCAGCATTTT. Full variable domain (outside the CDR3, taken from reference TRBV28 and TRBJ1-5): DVKVTQSSRYLVKRTGEKVFLECVQDMDHENMFWYRQDPGLGLRLIYFSYDVKMKEKGDIPEGYSVSREKKERFSLILESASTNQTSMYLCASSTLTAGNNQPQHFGDGTRLSIL.

This clonotype has more than one count but fewer than ten. This chain uses TRBV2 with TRBJ2-7, with D uncertain. This CDR3 spans 14 amino acids. Trimming shortened V by 6 bases and J by 9 bases, and 21 bases separated the two germline ends. Germline assignment: CDR1 SNHLY and CDR2 FYNNEI. This CDR3 is CASSRESDPPGQYF. In nucleotides, the CDR3 is TGTGCCAGCAGCCGTGAGAGCGACCCTCCTGGGCAGTACTTC.

This chain links TRBV9 with TRBJ2-4; unclear D gene. The germline V gene encodes CDR1 SGDLS and CDR2 YYNGEE. The V gene lost 0 bases and the J gene lost 8 bases, with 3 bases spanning the gap. The CDR3 has 11 amino acids. In DNA, the CDR3 is TGTGCCAGCAGCGTAGGGGACATTCAGTACTTC. It is translated as CASSVGDIQYF. The whole variable domain, remainder taken from reference TRBV9 and TRBJ2-4, is DSGVTQTPKHLITATGQRVTLRCSPRSGDLSVYWYQQSLDQGLQFLIQYYNGEERAKGNILERFSAQQFPDLHSELNLSSLELGDSALYFCASSVGDIQYFGAGTRLSVL.

The chain employs TRBV15 and TRBJ2-5; no definite D call. The end of the DNA is better explained by TRBJ2-1, so the J call may be wrong. CDR3 length equals 13 residues. From germline, CDR1 is LNHNV and CDR2 YYDKDF (reference sequence). CDR3 region: CATSRDSHNEQFF. As DNA, the CDR3 is TGTGCCACCAGCAGAGACAGCCACAATGAGCAGTTCTTC.

The rearrangement joins TRBV18 to TRBJ2-6; 9 bases align to TRBD1. After removal of 3 bases from V and 3 bases from J, the junction contained 6 bases not matched to a gene. This CDR3 comprises 17 residues. The germline CDR1 and CDR2 sequences are KGHSH and LQKENI. CDR3 DNA sequence: TGTGCCAGCTCACCGGACAGGGGAGTTTTTGGGGCCAACGTCCTGACTTTC. Residues: CASSPDRGVFGANVLTF.

J is TRBJ1-1 and V is TRBV30, with D possibly TRBD1 on 5 matching bases. V lost 4 bases and J lost 8, with 17 bases in between. This CDR3 region has 13 residues. Germline V gene sequence: CDR1 GTSNPN, CDR2 SVGIG (reference sequence). The CDR3 DNA follows: TGTGCCTGGATTCGGGACGGCGTAACCGAAGCTTTCTTT. It yields the protein CAWIRDGVTEAFF.